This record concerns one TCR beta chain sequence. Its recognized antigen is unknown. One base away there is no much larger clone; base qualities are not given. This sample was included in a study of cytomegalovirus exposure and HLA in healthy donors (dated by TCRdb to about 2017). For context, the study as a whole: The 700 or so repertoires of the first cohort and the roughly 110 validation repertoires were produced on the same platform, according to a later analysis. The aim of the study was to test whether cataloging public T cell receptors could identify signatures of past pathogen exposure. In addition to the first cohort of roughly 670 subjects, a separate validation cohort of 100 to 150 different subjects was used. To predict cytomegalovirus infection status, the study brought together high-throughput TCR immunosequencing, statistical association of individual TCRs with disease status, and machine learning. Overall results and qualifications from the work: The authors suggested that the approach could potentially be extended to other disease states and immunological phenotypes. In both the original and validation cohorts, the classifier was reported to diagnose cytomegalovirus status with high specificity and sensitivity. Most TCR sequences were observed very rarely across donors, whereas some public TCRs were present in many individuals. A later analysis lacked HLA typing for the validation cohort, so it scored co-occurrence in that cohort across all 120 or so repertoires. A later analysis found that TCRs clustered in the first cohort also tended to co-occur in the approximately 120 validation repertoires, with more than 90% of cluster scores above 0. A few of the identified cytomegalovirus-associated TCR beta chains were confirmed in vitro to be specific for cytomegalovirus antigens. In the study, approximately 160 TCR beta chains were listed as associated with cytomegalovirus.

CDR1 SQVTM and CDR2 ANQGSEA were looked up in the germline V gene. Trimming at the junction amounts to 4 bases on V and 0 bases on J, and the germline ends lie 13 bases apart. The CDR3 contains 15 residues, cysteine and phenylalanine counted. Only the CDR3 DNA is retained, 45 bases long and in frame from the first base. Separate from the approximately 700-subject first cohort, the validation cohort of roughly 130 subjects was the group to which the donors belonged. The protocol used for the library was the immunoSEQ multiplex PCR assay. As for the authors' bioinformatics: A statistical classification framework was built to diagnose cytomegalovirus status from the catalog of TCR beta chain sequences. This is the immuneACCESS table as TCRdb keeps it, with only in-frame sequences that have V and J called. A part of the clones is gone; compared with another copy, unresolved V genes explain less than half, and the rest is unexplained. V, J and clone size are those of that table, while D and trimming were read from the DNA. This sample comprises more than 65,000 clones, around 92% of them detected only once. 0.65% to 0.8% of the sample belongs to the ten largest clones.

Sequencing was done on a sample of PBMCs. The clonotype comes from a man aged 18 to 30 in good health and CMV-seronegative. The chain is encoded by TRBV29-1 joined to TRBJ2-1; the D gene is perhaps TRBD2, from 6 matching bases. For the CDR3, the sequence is CSVAGDGSSYNEQFF. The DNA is TGCAGCGTTGCGGGGGACGGTAGCTCCTACAATGAGCAGTTCTTC.